These T cell receptor beta chains were read from a single sample in a study of blood T cell repertoires in COVID-19. This table comes from immunoSEQ multiplex PCR, and its TCRdb copy is limited to in-frame clones, with some not included. The table includes some 320,000 clones, around nine tenths detected once. The specimen was PBMCs or T cells enriched from blood (not recorded which). The receptors were sampled from a man aged 60-69 years who had recovered from COVID-19. Each CDR3 is given with its conserved first and last residue. Each record gives: CDR3 DNA, CDR3 protein, V gene, D gene, clone size, J gene. D genes are given only for firm matches. Part of the rows lack a size; the others show once, few, many or a class for expanded clones.

CDR3nt: TGTGCCAGCAGCGTAGGACTAGCGGGACTGCAAGGCGGGGAGCTGTTTTTT; CDR3aa: CASSVGLAGLQGGELFF; v_gene: TRBV9; d_gene: TRBD2; abundance: NA; j_gene: TRBJ2-2
CDR3nt: TGTGCCAGCAGCCAAGCGTTAACAGGGGATCTGAACACTGAAGCTTTCTTT; CDR3aa: CASSQALTGDLNTEAFF; v_gene: TRBV4-2; d_gene: TRBD1; abundance: NA; j_gene: TRBJ1-1
CDR3nt: TGTGCCGGCCCCGGGACAGGCCAGAAAACAGATACGCAGTATTTT; CDR3aa: CAGPGTGQKTDTQYF; v_gene: TRBV5-5; d_gene: TRBD1; abundance: NA; j_gene: TRBJ2-3
CDR3nt: TGTGCCAGCAGTGAAGCAACAGGGACTAATGAAAAACTGTTTTTT; CDR3aa: CASSEATGTNEKLFF; v_gene: TRBV6-1; d_gene: NA; abundance: NA; j_gene: TRBJ1-4
CDR3nt: TGTGCCAGCAGCTTAGTAGTAGTGTCCTCCTACAATGAGCAGTTCTTC; CDR3aa: CASSLVVVSSYNEQFF; v_gene: TRBV7-8; d_gene: NA; abundance: NA; j_gene: TRBJ2-1
CDR3nt: TGCGCCAGCAGCGACCGGGACACTTTGCGGAAAATCTTC; CDR3aa: CASSDRDTLRKIF; v_gene: TRBV4-1; d_gene: NA; abundance: NA; j_gene: TRBJ1-2
CDR3nt: TGTGCCAGCAGTGGGACATCGAACACTGAAGCTTTCTTT; CDR3aa: CASSGTSNTEAFF; v_gene: TRBV12-3/TRBV12-4; d_gene: NA; abundance: once; j_gene: TRBJ1-1
CDR3nt: TGTGCCAGCAGTTATACCGGGACAGATGAAAAACTGTTTTTT; CDR3aa: CASSYTGTDEKLFF; v_gene: TRBV7-2; d_gene: TRBD1; abundance: NA; j_gene: TRBJ1-4
CDR3nt: TGTGCCATCAGGGGACAGGGGCGGTATGAGCAGTTCTTC; CDR3aa: CAIRGQGRYEQFF; v_gene: TRBV10-3; d_gene: TRBD1; abundance: NA; j_gene: TRBJ2-1
CDR3nt: TGTGCCAGCAGCTTGGGGGCGGGGACTGAGCAGTTCTTC; CDR3aa: CASSLGAGTEQFF; v_gene: TRBV5-4; d_gene: NA; abundance: NA; j_gene: TRBJ2-1
CDR3nt: TGCGCCAGCAGCCAAGCGGGAAAGCAGGAAAAACTGTTTTTT; CDR3aa: CASSQAGKQEKLFF; v_gene: TRBV4-3; d_gene: NA; abundance: NA; j_gene: TRBJ1-4
CDR3nt: TGTGCCATCAGGGACAGGGGGAATCAGCCCCAGCATTTT; CDR3aa: CAIRDRGNQPQHF; v_gene: TRBV10-3; d_gene: TRBD1; abundance: NA; j_gene: TRBJ1-5
CDR3nt: TGCGCCAGCAGCCAAGGGCTAGGAATGCCCTACGAGCAGTACTTC; CDR3aa: CASSQGLGMPYEQYF; v_gene: TRBV4-3; d_gene: NA; abundance: NA; j_gene: TRBJ2-7
CDR3nt: TGTGCCAGCAGCCAGGCCCAGGGTAGCAATCAGCCCCAGCATTTT; CDR3aa: CASSQAQGSNQPQHF; v_gene: TRBV4-2; d_gene: NA; abundance: NA; j_gene: TRBJ1-5
CDR3nt: TGTGCCAGCAGCCAAGATCCCGGGCAGGGGACCCAGTACTTC; CDR3aa: CASSQDPGQGTQYF; v_gene: TRBV4-2; d_gene: NA; abundance: NA; j_gene: TRBJ2-5
CDR3nt: TGTGCCACCAGCGCCCACAGAGCCCTCTCTGGAAACACCATATATTTT; CDR3aa: CATSAHRALSGNTIYF; v_gene: TRBV15; d_gene: NA; abundance: NA; j_gene: TRBJ1-3
CDR3nt: TGTGCCAGCAGCCTGGGACAGGGGGCGGGTGAAGCTTTCTTT; CDR3aa: CASSLGQGAGEAFF; v_gene: TRBV3-1/TRBV3-2; d_gene: TRBD1; abundance: NA; j_gene: TRBJ1-1